Below are 16 T cell receptor beta chains sequenced from a single sample in a study of siplizumab effects on memory and regulatory T cells. The data were produced by immunoSEQ multiplex PCR, yet TCRdb's version contains in-frame clones alone and is incomplete. Of more than 85,000 clones detected, about 91% appear once; the ten largest clones hold approximately 0.71%. The sample was Tregs sorted from blood. The receptors were sampled from a human donor in good health.

The gene calls are TRBV6-5 and TRBJ2-3; maybe TRBD2 (5 bases). The CDR3 runs 15 residues. CDR1 and CDR2 from the germline V gene are MNHEY and SVGAGI. Trimming removed 0 bases from V and 0 bases from J, with 7 bases in between. The chain's CDR3 is CASSYSLASTDTQYF. The DNA for the CDR3 is TGTGCCAGCAGTTACTCGTTAGCGAGCACAGATACGCAGTATTTT.

The J gene is TRBJ2-7, the V gene TRBV2; D is unresolved. V shed 8 bases and J shed 1 base, with 15 bases lying between them. Germline assignment: CDR1 SNHLY and CDR2 FYNNEI. CDR3 length equals 14 residues. The CDR3 DNA follows: TGTGCCAGCCGAATTTGGCCATCGTCCTACGAGCAGTACTTC. Encoded protein: CASRIWPSSYEQYF.

This chain joins TRBV5-1 and TRBJ2-1; 14 bases fit TRBD2. V shed 3 bases, J shed 1 base, and the junction held 6 bases outside the gene matches. This CDR3 comprises 18 residues. The germline gives CDR1 SGHRS, CDR2 YFSETQ. CDR3 coding DNA: TGCGCCAGCAGCTCCGGGACTAGCGGGAGCTATTCCTACAATGAGCAGTTCTTC. Protein sequence: CASSSGTSGSYSYNEQFF.

The rearrangement joins TRBV19 to TRBJ2-3; 11 nucleotides agree with TRBD2. V lost 4 bases to trimming and J lost 5 bases; unmatched junction nucleotides: 8. In germline, CDR1 is LNHDA, CDR2 SQIVND (reference sequence). The CDR3 runs 16 residues. The CDR3, as DNA: TGTGCCAGTAGTAGAACTAGCGGGAGAAGGGTAGATACGCAGTATTTT. Its protein is CASSRTSGRRVDTQYF.

The V gene is TRBV6-5, the J gene TRBJ1-1; the D gene is possibly TRBD1 (6 bases). The germline CDR1 and CDR2 sequences are MNHEY and SVGAGI. CDR3 size: 13 residues. V was trimmed by 4 bases and J by 5 bases, leaving 11 bases between them. This CDR3 is CASSSQGGTEAFF. The DNA for the CDR3 is TGTGCCAGCAGTTCACAGGGTGGAACTGAAGCTTTCTTT.

V usage is TRBV7-6 and J usage is TRBJ1-2; no clear D gene. CDR1 is SGHVS and CDR2 is FNYEAQ in the germline V gene. This CDR3 spans 15 amino acids. V was trimmed by 1 base and J by 4 bases, leaving 13 bases between them. This CDR3 is CASSLVSRRGYGYTF. For the CDR3, the DNA is TGTGCCAGCAGCTTAGTGAGCAGGAGAGGCTATGGCTACACCTTC. Full variable domain (missing parts from reference TRBV7-6 and TRBJ1-2): GAGVSQSPRYKVTKRGQDVALRCDPISGHVSLYWYRQALGQGPEFLTYFNYEAQQDKSGLPNDRFSAERPEGSISTLTIQRTEQRDSAMYRCASSLVSRRGYGYTFGSGTRLTVV.

The chain uses TRBV30 and TRBJ1-2; TRBD1 agrees at 8 bases. V shed 0 bases and J 9 bases; nucleotides not matched to a gene: 6. The CDR3 is 13 residues long. Looked up from germline, CDR1 is GTSNPN and CDR2 is SVGIG (reference sequence). CDR3 DNA: TGTGCCTGGAGTGTTGGACAGGGTAGGAGCTACACCTTC. This sequence encodes CAWSVGQGRSYTF.

The V and J genes are TRBV28 and TRBJ1-2; 10 bases align to TRBD1. Germline CDR1 reads MDHEN; CDR2 reads SYDVKM. Losses at the gene ends were 5 bases for V and 5 bases for J; bases not matched to a gene: 5. There are 14 residues in the CDR3. The CDR3: CASSPGQGLYGYTF. The CDR3 region has the DNA TGTGCCAGCAGTCCGGGACAGGGGTTATATGGCTACACCTTC.

The chain combines TRBV6-6 with TRBJ1-1, with D tentatively TRBD1 (5 bases). The germline V gene has CDR1 MNHNY and CDR2 SVGAGI (reference sequence). With 6 bases removed from V and 7 bases from J, the gap between germline ends came to 15 bases. The CDR3 has 13 amino acids. This CDR3 is CASRAGRDLEAFF. CDR3 coding DNA: TGTGCCAGCAGAGCAGGGAGGGACCTTGAAGCTTTCTTT.

The chain recombines TRBV27 with TRBJ1-4; D ambiguous. V shed 6 bases and J shed 0 bases, with 11 bases lying between them. There are 15 residues in the CDR3. Germline CDR1 is MNHEY and CDR2 is SMNVEV (reference sequence). The CDR3 bases are TGTGCCAGCAGATTAATACAGTCAACTAATGAAAAACTGTTTTTT. It codes for CASRLIQSTNEKLFF. The entire variable domain, with the rest obtained from reference TRBV27 and TRBJ1-4, is as follows: EAQVTQNPRYLITVTGKKLTVTCSQNMNHEYMSWYRQDPGLGLRQIYYSMNVEVTDKGDVPEGYKVSRKEKRNFPLILESPSPNQTSLYFCASRLIQSTNEKLFFGSGTQLSVL.

This clone appeared a few times. The limits of the CDR3 on the DNA are not certain, so only TCRdb's listed CDR3 is given. This chain links TRBV6-5 with TRBJ1-2; TRBD1 is the table's D call and was not checked against the DNA. The CDR3 spans 14 amino acids, including both terminal residues. CDR1 is MNHEY, CDR2 SVGAGI, per germline. The CDR3 loop reads CASSTSGQLYGYTF.

Comment on this clone: The junction differs from germline at one of its ends, possibly a read error. J is TRBJ1-2 and V is TRBV5-5; unclear D gene. The CDR3 is made up of 11 amino acids. Germline CDR1 and CDR2: SGHKS and YYEKEE (reference sequence). The DNA of the CDR3 is TGTGCCAGCAGCTTGGCGGGGATGCCCCTGTTC. Its translation: CASSLAGMPLF. Based on the CDR3 plus reference TRBV5-5 and TRBJ1-2, the full variable domain is DAGVTQSPTHLIKTRGQQVTLRCSPISGHKSVSWYQQVLGQGPQFIFQYYEKEERGRGNFPDRFSARQFPNYSSELNVNALLLGDSALYLCASSLAGMPLFGSGTRLTVV.

This clone turned up a few times. The rearrangement joins TRBV9 to TRBJ1-3; possible D gene TRBD1, 6 bases. The germline V and J ends were trimmed by 1 base and 0 bases, with 11 bases remaining between them. The CDR3 consists of 16 residues. CDR1 and CDR2 from the germline V gene are SGDLS and YYNGEE. In nucleotides, the CDR3 is TGTGCCAGCAGCGTAAGGGGGGGATTCTCTGGAAACACCATATATTTT. It codes for CASSVRGGFSGNTIYF.

The chain carries TRBV5-4 and TRBJ2-5; a weak D match, TRBD1 (5 bases). Trimming shortened V by 0 bases and J by 0 bases, and 9 bases separated the two germline ends. The CDR3 has 15 residues. Germline V gene sequence: CDR1 SGHNT, CDR2 YYREEE (reference sequence). The CDR3 coding sequence is TGTGCCAGCAGCTTGGCCGCCAGGGACCAAGAGACCCAGTACTTC. It is translated as CASSLAARDQETQYF.

The chain employs TRBV19 and TRBJ2-3; D is tentatively TRBD1 or TRBD2 (5 bases each). Trimming took 6 bases from V and 4 from J, leaving 11 bases between them. Germline assignment: CDR1 LNHDA and CDR2 SQIVND (reference sequence). CDR3 length: 13 residues. This CDR3 is CASRRGRSDTQYF. Here the CDR3 DNA reads TGTGCCAGTAGGAGGGGTAGGTCAGATACGCAGTATTTT.

V usage is TRBV7-3 and J usage is TRBJ2-7; 12 nucleotides line up with TRBD2. The CDR3 contains 15 residues. Germline V CDR1 and CDR2: SGHTA, FQGTGA. After removal of 4 bases from V and 4 bases from J, the junction contained 5 bases not matched to a gene. The CDR3 reads CASSSGLAGSYEQYF. CDR3 nucleotide sequence: TGTGCCAGCAGCTCCGGACTAGCGGGATCTTACGAGCAGTACTTC. The full variable domain, with the rest looked up from reference TRBV7-3 and TRBJ2-7, is GAGVSQTPSNKVTEKGKYVELRCDPISGHTALYWYRQSLGQGPEFLIYFQGTGAADDSGLPNDRFFAVRPEGSVSTLKIQRTERGDSAVYLCASSSGLAGSYEQYFGPGTRLTVT.